The clone carrying this T cell receptor beta chain showed up just once. The germline V and J ends were trimmed by 2 bases and 7 bases, with 6 bases remaining between them. CDR1 is SGHKS, CDR2 YYEKEE, per germline (reference sequence). The CDR3 extends over 11 amino acids. The data originate from a study of identical twins. TCRdb ran MiXCR on the 5' RACE reads and lists one entry per CDR3 protein. The sample carries approximately 490,000 distinct CDR3 sequences, around 24% recorded once. This sample was shared with a second study, whose subject was yellow fever vaccine responses in identical twins.

This TCR derives from a woman aged 18-35 years in good health. The specimen sequenced was CD4+ T cells sorted from blood. The chain employs TRBV5-5 and TRBJ1-1; D is ambiguous. The CDR3 nucleotides are TGTGCCAGCAGCTTCGTTAGTGAAGCTTTCTTT. It translates to CASSFVSEAFF.